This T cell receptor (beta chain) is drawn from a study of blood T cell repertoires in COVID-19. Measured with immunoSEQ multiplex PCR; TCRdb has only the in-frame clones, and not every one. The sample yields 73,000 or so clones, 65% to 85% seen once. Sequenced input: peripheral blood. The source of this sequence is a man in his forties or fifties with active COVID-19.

CDR3 in DNA: TGTGCCTGGACGGGGATTGAGACCTACGAGCAGTACTTC. Protein: CAWTGIETYEQYF. This chain links TRBV30 with TRBJ2-7; tentatively, D is TRBD2 (5 bases). Germline V gene sequence: CDR1 GTSNPN, CDR2 SVGIG (reference sequence). Trimming shortened V by 4 bases and J by 2 bases, and 12 bases separated the two germline ends. CDR3 length: 13 residues.